The 15 T cell receptor beta chains given below trace back to one sample, sequenced in a study of neurological immune-mediated disorders (dated by TCRdb to between 2019 and 2020). The library was generated by 5' RACE. The data were produced on an Illumina HiSeq 2500. Through fastp at Q25 and MiXCR, TCRdb rebuilt clones from the public reads, retaining in-frame beta chains. Each record represents a unique CDR3 protein, reported with the most common genes and DNA among its rows. The sample has 11,000 to 15,000 distinct CDR3 sequences on record, 8.5% to 12% of them singletons. 20% to 25% of the sample is held by the ten biggest clonotypes. The sequenced sample was PBMCs. These receptors were taken from a woman aged 40 to 55 in good health.

This clonotype was detected ten times or more. The chain uses TRBV5-1 and TRBJ2-7; D may be TRBD1 (5 bases). This CDR3 is built from 13 residues. V was shortened by 0 bases and J by 4 bases, with 8 bases between the two germline ends. CDR1 and CDR2 (germline): SGHRS, YFSETQ. This chain's CDR3 is CASSLDPGYEQYF. Written as DNA, the CDR3 is TGCGCCAGCAGCTTGGACCCAGGGTACGAGCAGTACTTC.

This clonotype was counted only a few times. The V and J genes are TRBV6-5 and TRBJ1-2; 9 bases line up with TRBD1. Trimming took 6 bases from V and 4 from J; bases not matched to a gene: 12. The CDR3 is 16 residues long. CDR1 and CDR2 from the germline V gene are MNHEY and SVGAGI. CDR3 loop: CASSWTGDPVIYGYTF. The DNA for the CDR3 is TGTGCCAGCAGCTGGACAGGGGATCCTGTAATCTATGGCTACACCTTC.

This clonotype was recorded many times. This sequence joins TRBV3-1 and TRBJ2-6; the D is unclear. Trimming removed 1 base from V and 0 bases from J, with 13 bases in between. The germline gives CDR1 LGHDT, CDR2 YNNKEL (reference sequence). The CDR3 totals 18 residues. This chain's CDR3 is CASSQVSQWGSGANVLTF. The CDR3 coding sequence is TGTGCCAGCAGCCAAGTGTCTCAATGGGGCTCTGGGGCCAACGTCCTGACTTTC.

This clonotype has a count of ten or more. The chain employs TRBV7-9 and TRBJ1-2; D gene uncertain. This CDR3 spans 16 amino acids. Germline CDR1 reads SEHNR; CDR2 reads FQNEAQ (reference sequence). V dropped 2 bases and J dropped 8 bases, with 21 bases sitting between them. The CDR3 DNA reads TGTGCCAGCAGCTTAAGATACGAGGGTACGATTCGAGGCTACACCTTC. It specifies CASSLRYEGTIRGYTF.

There are many counts of this clonotype. The V and J genes are TRBV20-1 and TRBJ2-3; the D gene could be TRBD1 or TRBD2 (5 bases each). The V end lost 7 bases, the J end lost 5 bases, and 7 bases lay between the germline ends. The CDR3 extends over 10 amino acids. Germline CDR1 reads DFQATT; CDR2 reads SNEGSKA (reference sequence). Written as DNA, the CDR3 is TGCAGTGTGGGGGTAGATACGCAGTATTTT. It yields the protein CSVGVDTQYF.

This clonotype was observed many times. This sequence joins TRBV12-3 or TRBV12-4 and TRBJ2-2; the D is unclear. This CDR3 comprises 16 residues. V dropped 1 base and J dropped 3 bases, with 12 bases sitting between them. The CDR3: CASSLGVRSDTGELFF. CDR3 in DNA: TGTGCCAGCAGTTTAGGGGTCAGGTCGGACACCGGGGAGCTGTTTTTT.

The table lists this clonotype with a few counts. This CDR3 is CASSMGLAGTNTGELFF. The CDR3 region has the DNA TGCGCCAGCAGCATGGGACTAGCGGGAACGAACACCGGGGAGCTGTTTTTT. This chain joins TRBV5-1 and TRBJ2-2; 13 bases match TRBD2. Germline CDR1 is SGHRS and CDR2 is YFSETQ. Trimming removed 4 bases from V and 0 bases from J; junction bases left unmatched: 3. The CDR3 consists of 17 residues.

This clonotype was detected ten times or more. The chain employs TRBV6-6 and TRBJ2-2; perhaps TRBD2 as D (6 bases). CDR1 is MNHNY, CDR2 SVGAGI, per germline (reference sequence). Deletions cut 7 bases from V and 3 bases from J, with 9 bases between. The CDR3 is made up of 13 amino acids. In nucleotides, the CDR3 is TGTGCCAGCAAAGCGGGCGACACCGGGGAGCTGTTTTTT. Translation gives CASKAGDTGELFF.

The sample holds many counts of this clonotype. This rearrangement joins TRBV6-1 to TRBJ1-2, with a possible D match to TRBD1 (6 bases). The V gene lost 3 bases and the J gene lost 4 bases, with 15 bases spanning the gap. CDR3 length equals 15 residues. Looked up from germline, CDR1 is MNHNS and CDR2 is SASEGT. The CDR3 protein is CASSDRGRSSYGYTF. In DNA, the CDR3 is TGTGCCAGCAGTGACAGGGGACGATCGAGCTATGGCTACACCTTC.

This clonotype has ten or more counts. The chain employs TRBV7-2 and TRBJ2-7, with D maybe TRBD1 (6 bases). Germline V lookup: CDR1 SGHTA, CDR2 FQGNSA. Trimming took 3 bases from V and 3 from J, leaving 12 bases between them. The CDR3 runs to 14 residues. In DNA, the CDR3 is TGTGCCAGCAGCTTGGGGGCCCGACACTACGAGCAGTACTTC. This gives the protein CASSLGARHYEQYF. Together with reference TRBV7-2 and TRBJ2-7, the CDR3 gives the full variable domain: GAGVSQSPSNKVTEKGKDVELRCDPISGHTALYWYRQSLGQGLEFLIYFQGNSAPDKSGLPSDRFSAERTGGSVSTLTIQRTQQEDSAVYLCASSLGARHYEQYFGPGTRLTVT.

This clonotype was detected many times. DNA for the CDR3: TGTGCCAGCAGTGACTTGGCAGGGGGGGATACGCAGTATTTT. It yields the protein CASSDLAGGDTQYF. The rearrangement joins TRBV6-4 to TRBJ2-3, with D perhaps TRBD1 (7 bases). Trimming removed 1 base from V and 6 bases from J, with 11 bases in between. The CDR3 has 14 residues. Germline V lookup: CDR1 MRHNA, CDR2 SNTAGT.

This clonotype was found many times. This chain uses TRBV5-5 with TRBJ1-1; D is ambiguous. Germline CDR1 and CDR2: SGHKS and YYEKEE (reference sequence). CDR3 length equals 14 residues. Between the trimmed V and J ends, which lost 0 bases and 1 base, there was a span of 7 bases. The CDR3 is CASSLGAGNTEAFF. The CDR3 nucleotides are TGTGCCAGCAGCTTGGGCGCGGGGAACACTGAAGCTTTCTTT.

This clonotype was recorded many times. This chain connects TRBV12-3 or TRBV12-4 to TRBJ2-1; D may be TRBD1 (5 bases). This CDR3 spans 13 amino acids. The ends were cut back, 5 bases at V and 10 bases at J, with 15 bases in the middle. The CDR3 DNA reads TGTGCCAGCAGTCTTGTCCAGGGCGCCGAGCAGTTCTTC. This translates into CASSLVQGAEQFF.

This clonotype occurred many times. The chain is built from TRBV20-1 and TRBJ1-2; D possibly corresponds to TRBD1 (5 bases). The CDR3 is 13 residues long. Germline-derived CDR1 and CDR2 are DFQATT and SNEGSKA (reference sequence). V lost 2 bases and J lost 5, with 12 bases in between. The CDR3 here is CSARWGRKYGYTF. The CDR3 nucleotides are TGCAGTGCTAGATGGGGACGGAAATATGGCTACACCTTC.

This clonotype was seen repeatedly, ten times or more. This chain links TRBV7-2 with TRBJ2-1; D unresolved. Trimming removed 1 base from V and 9 bases from J, with 7 bases in between. The CDR3 has 12 residues. Per the germline V gene, CDR1 is SGHTA and CDR2 is FQGNSA. The CDR3 sequence is CASSLDGVEQFF. The DNA for the CDR3 is TGTGCCAGCAGCTTAGATGGGGTTGAGCAGTTCTTC.